The subject of this entry is one T cell receptor beta chain. Its antigen is unknown. Base qualities were left out, and no much larger clone turns up one base away. These data come from a study of beta chain features in type 1 diabetes (dated by TCRdb to about 2018). Concerning the study at large: Mean age, gender distribution, total cell number and subset yield did not differ between patients and healthy donors. A total of around 110,000,000 sorted cells were examined across all samples, and RNA yield correlated strongly with the number of cells per subset. Regulatory and stem cell-like memory subsets were obtained from only 8 patients and about eight healthy donors, while naive and central memory subsets were obtained from all 30 or so donors. The study compared TCRB repertoires of sorted circulating CD4+ T cell subsets between recently diagnosed type 1 diabetes patients and matched healthy donors. Study-level results and caveats: Because cDNA was sequenced instead of genomic DNA, highly expressing activated cells could be over-represented, though the groups showed no difference in activation or CD3 levels. Shorter templates might have been favored by PCR, but patient and control samples were amplified and corrected together, so both groups would have been affected equally by any skew. Because the HLA sub-analyses included only small numbers of individuals, any influence of HLA type on TCRB rearrangement was left unresolved. At VDJ recombination sites, type 1 diabetes patients had fewer insertions and more deleted nucleotides, which implies abnormalities in thymic rearrangement. A moderate but significant shortening of TCRB CDR3 length was observed in type 1 diabetes patients in all four CD4+ subsets. Naive, central memory and regulatory TCRB repertoires appeared to be more alike among patients than among healthy donors.

A single peripheral blood draw of about 116 mL on average was collected from each donor into heparinised tubes. A BD FACSAria II and a panel including CD45RO, CCR7, CD25, CD127, CD95 and CD27 were used to sort naive, central memory, regulatory and stem cell-like memory CD4+ T cells. A purity above 95% was achieved for all sorted populations. PBMCs were separated immediately by Lymphoprep density gradient centrifugation and were stained directly, without being cultured. So that batch effects would be minimized, each experiment stained and sorted samples in pairs, pairing one healthy donor with one patient. Unmatched junction bases come to 2, with V trimmed by 0 bases and J by 5 bases. Taken from cysteine to phenylalanine, the CDR3 has 15 residues. The DNA shown is the 45-base CDR3, in frame from base 1. CDR1 is given as SGHRS and CDR2 as YFSETQ, both from the germline V gene. The entire amount of isolated RNA was reverse transcribed using the High Capacity cDNA Reverse Transcription Kit, so the sequenced TCRB transcripts were expressed ones. Naive, central memory and regulatory T cell samples underwent deep immunoSEQ sequencing, averaging around 3.9 million total reads per sample. Sorted cells were lysed in RLT buffer, and RNA was extracted using DNase-treated RNeasy Micro or Mini kits according to cell number. To prevent cross-contamination, every cell subset was processed on its own, while patient and healthy donor samples were processed together. The immunoSEQ multiplex PCR was used to amplify TCRB sequences from cDNA, yielding 87-bp fragments that span the CDR3 region. The amplicons were sequenced using the Illumina HiSeq platform. As for how the authors treated the data: PCR bias was computationally corrected using synthetic template baselines, reads within Hamming distance 2 were collapsed, and singletons that could not be merged were discarded. Reads were aligned to IMGT to assign V, D and J genes, CDR3 length, and insertions or deletions at six rearrangement sites. Within each subset, clonotype counts were normalized to sorted cell number, after which true diversity and Gini coefficients were computed with the tcR R package. The overlap coefficient, calculated on TCRB nucleotide sequences, was used to measure repertoire sharing. TCRdb holds this immuneACCESS table with in-frame rearrangements only. Some clones are missing; in checked studies, unresolved V genes explain under half, and the rest has no known cause. V, J and clone size are those of that table, while D and trimming were read from the DNA. Within this sample are about 160,000 clones, with 6.5% to 8.5% of them counted one time only. Together, the top ten hold 0.54% of the sample.

The sample was central memory CD4+ T cells from blood. The V and J segments used are TRBV5-1 and TRBJ2-2, with 9 bases in between that match TRBD1. The sequence was obtained from a woman between 18 and 30 years old with type 1 diabetes. The encoded CDR3 is CASSLEQGATGELFF. The DNA reads TGCGCCAGCAGCTTGGAACAGGGGGCAACCGGGGAGCTGTTTTTT.